Presented here are 31 T cell receptor beta chains from one specimen sequenced in a study of T-cell reconstitution after alpha-beta-depleted transplantation in children. TCRbeta library construction was performed incorporating unique molecular identifiers. TCRdb analysed the PCR reads with MiXCR anew, one entry per CDR3 protein. The repertoire holds 700,000 to 950,000 distinct CDR3 sequences, with under 20% as singletons. The sample was PBMCs, mostly from graft donor cells, taken 360 days after TCRalphabeta/CD19-depleted stem cell transplant. The origin of the receptors is a male patient younger than 18 who had a stem cell transplant for acute lymphoblastic leukemia, so the T cells may come from the graft donor.

This chain uses TRBV5-1 with TRBJ2-1; 9 nucleotides match TRBD1. The CDR3 covers 14 residues. CDR1 and CDR2 (germline): SGHRS, YFSETQ. The V segment lost 0 bases and the J segment 15 bases; nucleotides outside the gene matches: 10. CDR3 loop: CASSLVPGQGLWFF. In DNA form, the CDR3 reads TGCGCCAGCAGCTTGGTTCCGGGACAGGGTTTATGGTTCTTC. Filled out from reference TRBV5-1 and TRBJ2-1, the complete variable domain reads KAGVTQTPRYLIKTRGQQVTLSCSPISGHRSVSWYQQTPGQGLQFLFEYFSETQRNKGNFPGRFSGRQFSNSRSEMNVSTLELGDSALYLCASSLVPGQGLWFFGPGTRLTVL.

This chain links TRBV20-1 with TRBJ2-1; 12 positions agree with TRBD2. The V gene end was trimmed by 3 bases and the J gene end by 3 bases; junction bases not matched to a gene: 12. Germline loops: CDR1 DFQATT, CDR2 SNEGSKA (reference sequence). This CDR3 has 18 residues. CDR3 sequence: CSARASGGAYSIYNEQFF. The CDR3 DNA reads TGCAGTGCTAGGGCTAGCGGGGGGGCCTATTCAATCTACAATGAGCAGTTCTTC.

The sample holds one count of this clonotype. V and J are TRBV18 and TRBJ2-1, with 14 bases matching TRBD2. V dropped 3 bases and J dropped 6; count of bases not matched to a gene: 7. This CDR3 region has 17 residues. The germline V gene has CDR1 KGHSH and CDR2 LQKENI. The CDR3: CASSPGTSGRKGNEQFF. The CDR3 DNA sequence: TGTGCCAGCTCACCCGGGACTAGCGGGAGAAAGGGCAATGAGCAGTTCTTC.

This rearrangement joins TRBV4-1 to TRBJ1-5, with 11 bases lining up with TRBD1. The V gene's germline CDR1 is MGHRA and CDR2 YSYEKL. V gave up 0 bases and J gave up 4 bases; unmatched junction bases: 8. CDR3 length: 18 amino acids. The CDR3, as DNA: TGCGCCAGCAGCCAAGAGAGGACAGGGGGCCTGGTGAATCAGCCCCAGCATTTT. Its protein is CASSQERTGGLVNQPQHF.

Only a few counts were recorded for this clonotype. The chain recombines TRBV11-2 with TRBJ2-7; the D gene is possibly TRBD1 (6 bases). The CDR3 is 13 residues long. Trimming pared 5 bases from V and 4 bases from J, leaving 12 bases between. In germline, CDR1 is SGHAT, CDR2 FQNNGV. The CDR3 DNA reads as TGTGCCAGCAGCACCACGAGGGGGTACGAGCAGTACTTC. Its protein product is CASSTTRGYEQYF.

This clonotype was picked up many times. This chain links TRBV4-2 with TRBJ2-3; 14 positions agree with TRBD2. The germline V gene encodes CDR1 LGHNA and CDR2 YNFKEQ. V was pared by 4 bases and J by 6 bases, with 6 bases of the junction left unmatched. The CDR3 is made up of 16 amino acids. CDR3 sequence (DNA): TGTGCCAGCAGCCGTCTGACTAGCGGGAGGGAGGATACGCAGTATTTT. Protein sequence: CASSRLTSGREDTQYF.

At least ten counts were recorded for this clonotype. V is TRBV4-1 and J is TRBJ2-7; no clear D. CDR1 is MGHRA and CDR2 is YSYEKL in the germline V gene. CDR3 length equals 14 residues. Trimming pared 0 bases from V and 2 bases from J, leaving 8 bases between. CDR3: CASSQEGRAYEQYF. DNA for the CDR3: TGCGCCAGCAGCCAAGAGGGCAGAGCCTACGAGCAGTACTTC.

J is TRBJ2-1 and V is TRBV7-9; D may be TRBD1 (5 bases). Germline V gene lookup returns CDR1 SEHNR and CDR2 FQNEAQ (reference sequence). The CDR3 runs 16 residues. The V and J ends lost 1 base and 7 bases respectively, with 17 bases between them. CDR3 bases: TGTGCCAGCAGCTTAGGCGAGGCAGGGCTGCGAAATGAGCAGTTCTTC. The encoded protein is CASSLGEAGLRNEQFF. Variable domain in full (rest from reference TRBV7-9 and TRBJ2-1): DTGVSQNPRHKITKRGQNVTFRCDPISEHNRLYWYRQTLGQGPEFLTYFQNEAQLEKSRLLSDRFSAERPKGSFSTLEIQRTEQGDSAMYLCASSLGEAGLRNEQFFGPGTRLTVL.

V usage is TRBV7-9 and J usage is TRBJ2-5, with TRBD2 matching 8 bases. The germline V gene has CDR1 SEHNR and CDR2 FQNEAQ (reference sequence). The V segment lost 6 bases and the J segment 4 bases; nucleotides outside the gene matches: 10. The CDR3 totals 15 residues. The CDR3, as DNA: TGTGCCAGCAGTTTCACGGGACTAGGGGGAGAGACCCAGTACTTC. This encodes CASSFTGLGGETQYF.

The V call is TRBV5-1, the J call TRBJ2-5; D is unclear. The CDR3 runs 14 residues. CDR1 is SGHRS and CDR2 is YFSETQ in the germline V gene. Trimming left V 1 base short and J 2 bases short, with 9 bases between. Here the CDR3 reads CASSLIPIQETQYF. In DNA form, the CDR3 reads TGCGCCAGCAGCTTGATCCCCATACAAGAGACCCAGTACTTC. The full variable domain, completed using reference TRBV5-1 and TRBJ2-5, is KAGVTQTPRYLIKTRGQQVTLSCSPISGHRSVSWYQQTPGQGLQFLFEYFSETQRNKGNFPGRFSGRQFSNSRSEMNVSTLELGDSALYLCASSLIPIQETQYFGPGTRLLVL.

This clonotype was observed a handful of times. The genes are TRBV11-2 and TRBJ2-7, with a tentative D call TRBD1 (6 bases). Germline V gene data show CDR1 as SGHAT and CDR2 as FQNNGV. The CDR3 covers 18 residues. V was cut by 3 bases and J by 2 bases, with 23 bases left in between. In DNA, the CDR3 is TGTGCCAGCAGCTTTAACCCTCGGCAGGGGACGTGGACCTACGAGCAGTACTTC. Translating gives CASSFNPRQGTWTYEQYF.

This clonotype was seen only a few times. The rearrangement links TRBV5-1 to TRBJ1-1, with D maybe TRBD1 (5 bases). V was cut by 1 base and J by 1 base, with 8 bases left in between. This CDR3 region has 14 residues. In germline, CDR1 is SGHRS, CDR2 YFSETQ. The CDR3 loop is CASSLWGANTEAFF. CDR3 nucleotides: TGCGCCAGCAGCTTGTGGGGCGCGAACACTGAAGCTTTCTTT.

This clonotype has only a few counts. The genes are TRBV7-6 and TRBJ2-7; D ambiguous. With 0 bases removed from V and 8 bases from J, the gap between germline ends came to 11 bases. The length of the CDR3 is 13 residues. CDR1 SGHVS and CDR2 FNYEAQ come from the germline V gene. In nucleotides, the CDR3 is TGTGCCAGCAGCTTAGCGATGGGCGCCAAGCAGTACTTC. Translated: CASSLAMGAKQYF.

The genes are TRBV29-1 and TRBJ2-5, with 9 bases that match TRBD1. Per the germline V gene, CDR1 is SQVTM and CDR2 is ANQGSEA. The CDR3 runs to 14 residues. V shed 4 bases, J shed 5 bases, and the junction held 8 bases outside the gene matches. The CDR3 reads CSVAGYRGRETQYF. In DNA form, the CDR3 reads TGCAGCGTTGCTGGCTACAGGGGGCGCGAGACCCAGTACTTC.

This clonotype was seen a handful of times. The V and J genes are TRBV12-3 or TRBV12-4 and TRBJ2-1, with TRBD2 matching over 12 bases. J lost 2 bases, V lost 5 bases, and 10 bases had no gene match. The length of the CDR3 is 18 residues. Here the CDR3 reads CASSPGLAGGRPYNEQFF. The CDR3 DNA sequence: TGTGCCAGCAGTCCCGGCCTAGCGGGAGGGAGGCCCTACAATGAGCAGTTCTTC.

This clonotype was picked up a small number of times. The chain links TRBV19 to TRBJ1-1; D is uncertain. The CDR3 contains 14 residues. The germline V and J ends were trimmed by 2 bases and 0 bases, with 7 bases remaining between them. Germline CDR1 LNHDA, CDR2 SQIVND (reference sequence). The CDR3 is CASSIWGMNTEAFF. CDR3 DNA sequence: TGTGCCAGTAGTATATGGGGAATGAACACTGAAGCTTTCTTT.

This clonotype turned up a few times. V and J are TRBV6-1 and TRBJ2-1; 10 bases line up with TRBD1. Per germline, CDR1 MNHNS and CDR2 SASEGT. V shed 6 bases, J shed 7 bases, and the junction held 9 bases outside the gene matches. The CDR3 covers 15 residues. The CDR3 loop reads CASRAGTGEGNEQFF. The CDR3 nucleotides are TGTGCCAGCAGAGCCGGGACAGGGGAGGGAAATGAGCAGTTCTTC.

This clonotype was seen a handful of times. V gene TRBV30 combines with J gene TRBJ2-1; 12 bases match TRBD2. The ends lost 3 bases at V and 8 bases at J; junction bases unmatched: 2. Germline values: CDR1 GTSNPN, CDR2 SVGIG (reference sequence). This CDR3 has 13 residues. For the CDR3, the DNA is TGTGCCTGGAGACTAGCGGGAGGTTATGAGCAGTTCTTC. Amino acid sequence: CAWRLAGGYEQFF.

This clonotype was counted only a few times. The chain uses TRBV10-2 and TRBJ1-4; D is ambiguous. V lost 6 bases and J lost 8, with 19 bases in between. Germline values: CDR1 WSHSY, CDR2 SAAADI. This CDR3 comprises 15 residues. The CDR3 reads CASRAPGSGYEKLFF. CDR3 DNA sequence: TGCGCCAGCAGAGCCCCGGGTTCGGGTTACGAAAAACTGTTTTTT.

This CDR3 is CASSSYPSFSGSNEQFF. CDR3 DNA sequence: TGCGCCAGCAGCTCTTACCCCTCTTTTAGCGGGAGCAATGAGCAGTTCTTC. V is TRBV5-1 and J is TRBJ2-1; TRBD2 matches at 9 bases. This CDR3 is built from 17 residues. CDR1 and CDR2 (germline): SGHRS, YFSETQ. Trimming removed 3 bases from V and 6 bases from J; junction bases left unmatched: 13.

The chain employs TRBV4-1 and TRBJ1-6; no reliable D call. Trimming pared 5 bases from V and 8 bases from J, leaving 10 bases between. The CDR3 sequence is 13 residues long. The germline CDR1 and CDR2 sequences are MGHRA and YSYEKL. The CDR3 sequence: CASSYRRDSPLHF. The CDR3 nucleotides are TGCGCCAGCAGCTACCGACGGGATTCACCCCTCCACTTT.

The chain uses TRBV5-6 and TRBJ2-7, with D maybe TRBD1 (5 bases). The CDR3 consists of 13 residues. V gave up 0 bases and J gave up 3 bases, with 7 bases separating them. Germline V CDR1 and CDR2: SGHDT, YYEEEE. The CDR3 loop reads CASSLDQGYEQYF. In DNA, the CDR3 is TGTGCCAGCAGCTTGGACCAGGGCTACGAGCAGTACTTC.

Concerning this clonotype: A junction end diverges from the germline sequence, so it may reflect a read error. V is TRBV18 and J is TRBJ2-1; maybe TRBD2 (5 bases). CDR3 size: 14 residues. Germline CDR1 is KGHSH and CDR2 is LQKENI. CDR3 sequence reads: CASSPGGSFNEQFF. The CDR3 nucleotides read TGTGCCAGCTCACCAGGAGGATCCTTCAATGAGCAGTTCTTC.

This rearrangement joins TRBV7-6 to TRBJ1-6; the D gene is possibly TRBD1 (6 bases). The CDR3 runs 16 residues. Germline assignment: CDR1 SGHVS and CDR2 FNYEAQ. V shed 1 base and J shed 11 bases, with 18 bases lying between them. The chain's CDR3 is CASSLEGGDILTPLHF. The CDR3 DNA follows: TGTGCCAGCAGCTTAGAGGGGGGGGACATCCTAACACCCCTCCACTTT. The full variable domain, in which reference TRBV7-6 and TRBJ1-6 provide the parts outside the CDR3, is GAGVSQSPRYKVTKRGQDVALRCDPISGHVSLYWYRQALGQGPEFLTYFNYEAQQDKSGLPNDRFSAERPEGSISTLTIQRTEQRDSAMYRCASSLEGGDILTPLHFGNGTRLTVT.

This chain uses TRBV5-1 with TRBJ2-5; 8 nucleotides agree with TRBD2. Per the germline V gene, CDR1 is SGHRS and CDR2 is YFSETQ. The CDR3 is 15 residues long. The trim removed 5 bases at V and 5 bases at J, leaving 11 bases unmatched. The CDR3 spells CASRGPGLGPETQYF. CDR3 coding DNA: TGCGCCAGCAGAGGTCCGGGACTAGGTCCGGAGACCCAGTACTTC.

V gene TRBV15 combines with J gene TRBJ2-7; D tentatively reads TRBD1 or TRBD2 (5 bases each). The CDR3 contains 14 residues. V shed 1 base and J shed 6 bases, with 13 bases lying between them. Germline CDR1 LNHNV, CDR2 YYDKDF (reference sequence). The CDR3 region is CATSRGGSAAEQYF. In DNA form, the CDR3 reads TGTGCCACCAGCAGAGGGGGGTCAGCCGCCGAGCAGTACTTC.

The chain couples TRBV12-5 to TRBJ2-7, with 8 bases lining up with TRBD1. The CDR3 runs 18 residues. Germline V gives CDR1 LGHNT, CDR2 FRNRAP. CDR3 in amino acids: CATSQKLLGQGNSYEQYF. The CDR3 DNA sequence: TGTGCCACCAGCCAGAAGCTACTAGGACAGGGAAATTCCTACGAGCAGTACTTC.

This clonotype has only a few counts. This chain uses TRBV7-9 with TRBJ2-4; D remains unclear. Trimming shortened V by 5 bases and J by 0 bases, and 8 bases separated the two germline ends. Germline V lookup: CDR1 SEHNR, CDR2 FQNEAQ (reference sequence). This CDR3 spans 14 amino acids. CDR3 DNA sequence: TGTGCCAGCAGCCACAGTCTAGCCAAAAACATTCAGTACTTC. Its protein is CASSHSLAKNIQYF.

The chain joins TRBV11-3 to TRBJ2-7, with a possible D match to TRBD1 (6 bases). This CDR3 has 12 residues. Looked up from germline, CDR1 is SGHNT and CDR2 is YENEEA. V lost 4 bases and J lost 7, with 11 bases in between. The CDR3 region is CASSSNREEQYF. The DNA for the CDR3 is TGTGCCAGCAGCTCCAACAGGGAGGAGCAGTACTTC.

This clonotype showed up just a few times. The V call is TRBV6-5, the J call TRBJ2-7, with unresolved D. CDR3 length equals 14 residues. The germline gives CDR1 MNHEY, CDR2 SVGAGI. V shed 5 bases and J shed 2 bases, with 13 bases lying between them. CDR3 DNA sequence: TGTGCCAGCAGTCACGGACGATTAACCTACGAGCAGTACTTC. Amino acid sequence: CASSHGRLTYEQYF.

J is TRBJ2-5 and V is TRBV5-1; 7 bases map to TRBD1. Trimming removed 4 bases from V and 1 base from J; junction bases left unmatched: 4. The CDR3 extends over 14 amino acids. Germline CDR1 is SGHRS and CDR2 is YFSETQ. CDR3 coding DNA: TGCGCCAGCAGCACCGGACAGGCCCAAGAGACCCAGTACTTC. Translating it yields CASSTGQAQETQYF.